The subject of this entry is one T cell receptor (beta chain). The method was immunoSEQ multiplex PCR; TCRdb's version includes in-frame clones alone and lacks a portion of them. The repertoire has 9,500 to 15,000 clones, 65% to 75% of them found once; the top ten carry 9.5% to 12%. The data belong to a study of ipilimumab plus nivolumab after autologous stem cell transplantation. Study-level information: Typical patient got four to six ipilimumab doses and about eight nivolumab doses (median). The myeloma cohort included high-risk transplant-naive patients and patients relapsing within 3 years of a first autologous transplant.

Starting 14 to 28 days after autologous transplant, ipilimumab 1 mg/kg was given. Dosing: nivolumab 3 mg/kg IV, weeks 1, 4, 7, 10, then every two weeks to week 26. Sequenced material: PBMCs, taken in a trial of ipilimumab plus nivolumab as post-transplant consolidation. The clonotype originates from a male donor with multiple myeloma.

In nucleotides, the CDR3 is TGTGCCAGCTGCTCAACTAGTACGAACACCGGGGAGCTGTTTTTT. This encodes CASCSTSTNTGELFF. The gene calls are TRBV11-2 and TRBJ2-2, with D tentatively TRBD2 (5 bases). V was cut by 8 bases and J by 0 bases, with 13 bases left in between. Germline V CDR1 and CDR2: SGHAT, FQNNGV. The CDR3 runs 15 residues.